This T cell receptor beta chain was identified in a study of metastatic and nonmetastatic thyroid tumors. Study-level information: Comparative analysis of repertoires was undertaken across blood and tumor or nodule tissue obtained from malignant and benign thyroid patients.

Study-wide results and caveats: Significantly higher TCR beta diversity was reportedly seen in malignant thyroid tumors than benign nodules, in blood and tumor.

Remarks on this clone: Its antigen is not identified.

TCRdb ran MiXCR on the PCR reads. Of 25,000 to 30,000 clones listed, roughly 15% are singletons. All patients reached thyroid surgery having received no treatment beforehand. V shed 6 bases and J shed 11 bases, with 23 bases lying between them. The germline V gene encodes CDR1 DFQATT and CDR2 SNEGSKA (reference sequence). This CDR3 region has 13 residues. This receptor was obtained from a female donor with papillary thyroid cancer or a benign thyroid nodule (not recorded which). Some clones in this sample may be carry-over from other donors' samples. Sequencing was carried out using blood. The genes are TRBV20-1 and TRBJ2-7, with D possibly called TRBD1 or TRBD2 (5 bases each). The DNA for the CDR3 is TGCAGTGCGAGCCGGGACGGTCTCAGAGGGAAGTACTTC. Translating gives CSASRDGLRGKYF.